The clone carrying this T cell receptor (beta chain) occurred once. What it binds is not known. This entry is derived from a study of cytomegalovirus exposure and HLA in healthy donors. Per the germline V gene, CDR1 is MGHRA and CDR2 is YSYEKL. This CDR3 has 16 amino acids. Deletions cut 4 bases from V and 2 bases from J, with 16 bases between. The study, taken as a whole, reports: Some TCR beta chains (about 170 of them) were listed as cytomegalovirus-associated. A later analysis linked a missense DCLRE1C variant to TCR beta V- and J-gene trimming. The classifier was said to identify cytomegalovirus status with high specificity and sensitivity.

PCR employed 60 Vbeta and 13 Jbeta primers. Per the original data handling: Counted up in a later analysis, unique TCR beta chains came to some 72 million, with about 10 million shared. Assay: immunoSEQ multiplex PCR; the TCRdb copy retains only in-frame clones and omits some. Clonal size and the V and J genes are those of that table, whereas D and trimming came from the DNA. This repertoire shows about 180,000 clones, roughly 77% found once; its top ten account for 2.5%. This chain joins TRBV4-1 and TRBJ2-3; possible D gene TRBD2, 5 bases. The sequenced sample consisted of PBMCs. The clonotype comes from a woman younger than 45 in good health and CMV-seropositive. The CDR3 region is CASSLHEGGDTDTQYF. The CDR3 region has the DNA TGCGCCAGCAGCCTGCATGAGGGTGGTGACACAGATACGCAGTATTTT.